The 10 T cell receptor beta chains reported below all come from one sample, sequenced in a study of blood T cells in healthy people across ages. Next came a second PCR, run for about 6 to 11 cycles, which used a sample-barcoded 5' primer along with a J-beta primer mix. TCRdb processed the 5' RACE reads anew with MiXCR; each CDR3 protein has one entry. This table has around 750,000 distinct CDR3 sequences, 53% appearing once. Sequencing used blood. Source of these receptors: a man of 80 years or more in good health.

V usage is TRBV12-3 or TRBV12-4 and J usage is TRBJ2-1, with a weak D call TRBD2 (5 bases). The end of the DNA aligns better with TRBJ2-7, so the J call may be wrong. This CDR3 has 14 residues. The CDR3 loop is CASTQRGVKSEQYF. In DNA form, the CDR3 reads TGTGCCAGCACCCAACGGGGAGTCAAAAGCGAGCAGTACTTC.

The chain has TRBV10-3 and TRBJ2-1; tentative D call: TRBD2 (6 bases). V shed 6 bases and J shed 0 bases, with 15 bases lying between them. The CDR3 has 16 residues. Germline V gene data show CDR1 as ENHRY and CDR2 as SYGVKD. CDR3 DNA: TGTGCCATCAGGTCCGGGACTCAAAGCTCCTACAATGAGCAGTTCTTC. Its protein product is CAIRSGTQSSYNEQFF.

This chain uses TRBV10-3 with TRBJ1-1; 8 bases match TRBD1. V lost 0 bases, J lost 7 bases, and 7 bases stayed unmatched. The CDR3 has 15 residues. In germline, CDR1 is ENHRY, CDR2 SYGVKD. The CDR3 DNA reads TGTGCCATCAGTGAGTCGGGACAGGTCAACCGTGAAGCTTTCTTT. It yields the protein CAISESGQVNREAFF.

Of note for this clonotype: Germline is not matched at one junction end, which may reflect a read error. The chain joins TRBV4-1 to TRBJ2-1, with 8 nucleotides matching TRBD2. The CDR3 runs 18 residues. CDR1 MGHRA and CDR2 YSYEKL come from the germline V gene. CDR3 DNA sequence: TGCGCCAGCCGCCAAGATGGACGGTGGGGACTAGAGGATGATGAGCAGTTCTTC. Protein sequence: CASRQDGRWGLEDDEQFF.

This chain connects TRBV20-1 to TRBJ2-5, with 8 nucleotides matching TRBD1. Gene TRBJ2-7 matches the end of the DNA better, so the J call may be wrong. Germline V gene sequence: CDR1 DFQATT, CDR2 SNEGSKA (reference sequence). This CDR3 region has 13 residues. The CDR3 here is CSAPDRAAYEQYF. CDR3 coding DNA: TGCAGTGCCCCGGACAGGGCCGCCTACGAGCAGTACTTC.

The chain has TRBV7-2 and TRBJ2-4, with D maybe TRBD2 (5 bases). Germline values: CDR1 SGHTA, CDR2 FQGNSA. Trimming stripped 5 bases from V and 13 bases from J, with 21 bases between. This CDR3 spans 14 amino acids. This chain's CDR3 is CASSPKNGRGEQYF. CDR3 coding DNA: TGTGCCAGCAGCCCCAAGAACGGTCGTGGGGAGCAGTACTTC.

The rearrangement links TRBV29-1 to TRBJ2-1; D is possibly TRBD2 (5 bases). The CDR3 runs to 10 residues. The germline CDR1 and CDR2 sequences are SQVTM and ANQGSEA. V dropped 6 bases and J dropped 14 bases, with 14 bases sitting between them. The CDR3 loop is CSVDSRRKFF. The CDR3 DNA is TGCAGCGTCGATAGCAGGAGGAAGTTCTTC.

The chain combines TRBV18 with TRBJ2-7, with a possible D match to TRBD1 (6 bases). The CDR3 is made up of 14 amino acids. Germline values: CDR1 KGHSH, CDR2 LQKENI. V shed 3 bases and J shed 2 bases, with 11 bases lying between them. CDR3 region: CASSPQQGTYEQYF. In DNA, the CDR3 is TGTGCCAGCTCACCTCAACAGGGAACCTACGAGCAGTACTTC.

This clonotype came up once. The V gene is TRBV10-2, the J gene TRBJ2-4, with D perhaps given as TRBD1 or TRBD2 (7 bases each). The J call may be faulty, since TRBJ2-7 better matches the DNA end. Germline-derived CDR1 and CDR2 are WSHSY and SAAADI. The CDR3 has 15 residues. The CDR3 reads CASSELQGDYDEQYF. The CDR3 bases are TGCGCCAGCAGTGAGTTGCAGGGGGACTACGACGAGCAGTACTTC.

This sequence joins TRBV6-5 and TRBJ1-2, with 7 bases matching TRBD1. Germline V gives CDR1 MNHEY, CDR2 SVGAGI. The CDR3 is made up of 13 amino acids. J lost 8 bases, V lost 6 bases, and 9 bases had no gene match. DNA of the CDR3: TGTGCCAGCAGAAAAACAGGGGTTTGGGGCTACACCTTC. This codes for CASRKTGVWGYTF.